The 29 T cell receptor beta chains below all came from one sample that was sequenced in a study of blood T cell repertoires in COVID-19. Generated by immunoSEQ multiplex PCR, the TCRdb table keeps only in-frame clones and is missing some. Here the sample spans about 220,000 clones, 70% to 90% being singletons. The sample consisted of peripheral blood. All receptors come from a man aged 50 to 59 who had recovered from COVID-19.

This rearrangement joins TRBV6-5 to TRBJ1-6; D is unclear. The CDR3 is 15 amino acids. The V end lost 2 bases, the J end lost 10 bases, and 15 bases lay between the germline ends. CDR1 and CDR2 from the germline V gene are MNHEY and SVGAGI. The CDR3 loop is CASSYGMGGRSPLHF. CDR3 coding DNA: TGTGCCAGCAGTTACGGGATGGGAGGGAGGTCACCCCTCCACTTT.

This clone has more than one count but fewer than ten. CDR3 coding DNA: TGCGCCAGCAGCTTGACTGCGAACACCGGGGAGCTGTTTTTT. This encodes CASSLTANTGELFF. This chain connects TRBV5-1 to TRBJ2-2; D remains ambiguous. The ends were cut back, 1 base at V and 0 bases at J, with 4 bases in the middle. CDR3 length equals 14 residues. The V gene's germline CDR1 is SGHRS and CDR2 YFSETQ.

The rearrangement joins TRBV5-1 to TRBJ1-1; D is possibly TRBD1 (5 bases). This CDR3 contains 14 residues. V was clipped by 3 bases and J by 1 base, with 10 bases between them. Germline V lookup: CDR1 SGHRS, CDR2 YFSETQ. CDR3: CASSWTTANTEAFF. The CDR3, as DNA: TGCGCCAGCAGCTGGACGACAGCGAACACTGAAGCTTTCTTT.

The chain combines TRBV6-5 with TRBJ2-7, with D unresolved. Germline V CDR1 and CDR2: MNHEY, SVGAGI. The CDR3 loop spans 13 amino acids. With 5 bases removed from V and 3 bases from J, the gap between germline ends came to 11 bases. The CDR3 here is CASSTQSLYEQYF. The CDR3 bases are TGTGCCAGCAGTACACAGAGTCTCTACGAGCAGTACTTC.

The J gene is TRBJ1-4, the V gene TRBV2; 7 bases match TRBD1. Germline CDR1 SNHLY, CDR2 FYNNEI. V lost 6 bases, J lost 3 bases, and 7 bases stayed unmatched. This CDR3 is built from 15 residues. This CDR3 reads CASRDLGTANEKLFF. The DNA for the CDR3 is TGTGCCAGCAGGGACCTCGGGACAGCTAATGAAAAACTGTTTTTT.

V and J are TRBV6-6 and TRBJ2-5, with TRBD1 matching 10 bases. The CDR3 is 16 residues long. The germline CDR1 and CDR2 sequences are MNHNY and SVGAGI (reference sequence). Losses at the gene ends were 5 bases for V and 2 bases for J; bases not matched to a gene: 8. The CDR3 DNA reads as TGTGCCAGCAGTCCGGGGACAGGGGCCCAGCAAGAGACCCAGTACTTC. As protein: CASSPGTGAQQETQYF.

The chain joins TRBV27 to TRBJ1-2; unclear D gene. The CDR3 runs 15 residues. Looked up from germline, CDR1 is MNHEY and CDR2 is SMNVEV (reference sequence). V lost 2 bases and J 2 bases, leaving 12 bases between the germline ends. CDR3 nucleotide sequence: TGTGCCAGCAGTTTACGGGTAATCGGAAACTATGGCTACACCTTC. Amino acid sequence: CASSLRVIGNYGYTF.

This clone appeared a single time. V gene TRBV28 combines with J gene TRBJ1-2; the D gene is possibly TRBD1 (6 bases). Germline V gene data show CDR1 as MDHEN and CDR2 as SYDVKM. CDR3 length equals 16 residues. Trimming left V 6 bases short and J 4 bases short, with 21 bases between. CDR3 bases: TGTGCCAGCAGGGAACACCAGTCAACAGGGAGCTATGGCTACACCTTC. Its translation is CASREHQSTGSYGYTF.

This clone has only one observation. The chain recombines TRBV10-3 with TRBJ2-1, with 7 bases lining up with TRBD2. Trimming took 0 bases from V and 8 from J; bases not matched to a gene: 7. Germline loops: CDR1 ENHRY, CDR2 SYGVKD. The length of the CDR3 is 15 residues. The CDR3 sequence is CAISESSGRRDEQFF. As DNA, the CDR3 is TGTGCCATCAGTGAGTCTAGCGGGCGGAGGGATGAGCAGTTCTTC.

This clone has a single count. The chain carries TRBV5-1 and TRBJ2-1; 7 nucleotides line up with TRBD2. CDR1 is SGHRS, CDR2 YFSETQ, per germline. The CDR3 is 15 amino acids. V shed 0 bases, J shed 5 bases, and the junction held 5 bases outside the gene matches. The CDR3 sequence: CASSLGTRENNEQFF. The CDR3, as DNA: TGCGCCAGCAGCTTGGGGACTAGAGAAAACAATGAGCAGTTCTTC.

This clone was observed a handful of times. The V and J genes are TRBV20-1 and TRBJ2-7; D gene unclear. There are 10 residues in the CDR3. The germline V gene encodes CDR1 DFQATT and CDR2 SNEGSKA (reference sequence). V dropped 6 bases and J dropped 6 bases, with 9 bases sitting between them. CDR3 nucleotides: TGCAGTGCCCGTCCCCGCGAGCAGTACTTC. As protein: CSARPREQYF.

The J gene is TRBJ2-3, the V gene TRBV11-2; weak D call: TRBD1 (5 bases). Trimming stripped 5 bases from V and 0 bases from J, with 12 bases between. CDR3 size: 15 residues. The germline CDR1 and CDR2 sequences are SGHAT and FQNNGV. The CDR3 DNA follows: TGTGCCAGCAGCACAGCCAGGGTTAGCACAGATACGCAGTATTTT. This translates into CASSTARVSTDTQYF. The entire variable domain, with the rest obtained from reference TRBV11-2 and TRBJ2-3, is as follows: EAGVAQSPRYKIIEKRQSVAFWCNPISGHATLYWYQQILGQGPKLLIQFQNNGVVDDSQLPKDRFSAERLKGVDSTLKIQPAKLEDSAVYLCASSTARVSTDTQYFGPGTRLTVL.

V and J are TRBV28 and TRBJ1-5, with 9 bases identical to TRBD1. The CDR3 has 15 amino acids. Losses at the gene ends were 3 bases for V and 2 bases for J; bases not matched to a gene: 2. Germline CDR1 MDHEN, CDR2 SYDVKM. The CDR3: CASSFWTGGNQPQHF. The CDR3 nucleotides are TGTGCCAGCAGTTTCTGGACAGGGGGCAATCAGCCCCAGCATTTT.

The chain has TRBV18 and TRBJ2-4; 8 bases align to TRBD1. Germline V gene data show CDR1 as KGHSH and CDR2 as LQKENI. The J segment lost 6 bases and the V segment lost 2 bases, leaving 12 bases of the junction unmatched. The CDR3 has 17 residues. For the CDR3, the DNA is TGTGCCAGCTCACCAGATCTACCGGGACAGGCGGGAAACATTCAGTACTTC. It translates to CASSPDLPGQAGNIQYF.

The rearrangement uses TRBV28 and TRBJ1-2, with TRBD1 matching 9 bases. V was clipped by 3 bases and J by 7 bases; unmatched bases: 12. The CDR3 is made up of 16 amino acids. Germline CDR1 and CDR2: MDHEN and SYDVKM. As DNA, the CDR3 is TGTGCCAGCAGTTTTGCCACCGGGACAGGGCGGGGTGGCTACACCTTC. It specifies CASSFATGTGRGGYTF.

This chain links TRBV5-1 with TRBJ2-3; a possible D gene is TRBD2 (6 bases). Trimming shortened V by 3 bases and J by 0 bases, and 14 bases separated the two germline ends. CDR1 is SGHRS and CDR2 is YFSETQ in the germline V gene. The CDR3 loop spans 16 amino acids. The CDR3 loop is CASSSGTSFSTDTQYF. CDR3 DNA sequence: TGCGCCAGCAGCTCCGGGACTTCCTTTAGCACAGATACGCAGTATTTT.

The chain links TRBV9 to TRBJ1-6, with 9 bases that match TRBD1. Germline trimming cut 0 bases from V and 6 bases from J; bases unmatched to any gene: 4. The CDR3 is 16 amino acids. Germline CDR1 is SGDLS and CDR2 is YYNGEE. The DNA of the CDR3 is TGTGCCAGCAGCGTAGATCGGGACAGGGTTAATTCACCCCTCCACTTT. Translated, it gives CASSVDRDRVNSPLHF. The variable domain in full, with the rest retrieved from reference TRBV9 and TRBJ1-6, is DSGVTQTPKHLITATGQRVTLRCSPRSGDLSVYWYQQSLDQGLQFLIQYYNGEERAKGNILERFSAQQFPDLHSELNLSSLELGDSALYFCASSVDRDRVNSPLHFGNGTRLTVT.

This CDR3 is CASSDSGSNQPQHF. CDR3 sequence (DNA): TGTGCCAGCAGTGACAGCGGAAGCAATCAGCCCCAGCATTTT. V and J are TRBV6-1 and TRBJ1-5; no clear D gene. From germline, CDR1 is MNHNS and CDR2 SASEGT. V gave up 3 bases and J gave up 1 base, with 7 bases separating them. This CDR3 comprises 14 residues.

The chain's CDR3 is CASSPGLNEKLFF. In nucleotides, the CDR3 is TGTGCCAGCTCACCGGGACTTAATGAAAAACTGTTTTTT. V gene TRBV18 combines with J gene TRBJ1-4; perhaps TRBD1 as D (5 bases). This CDR3 region has 13 residues. Germline values: CDR1 KGHSH, CDR2 LQKENI. Trimming took off 3 bases at V and 4 bases at J, with 6 bases between the two ends.

V gene TRBV11-2 combines with J gene TRBJ2-1; 10 bases are shared with TRBD1. The CDR3 has 17 amino acids. CDR1 and CDR2 from the germline V gene are SGHAT and FQNNGV. The V gene end was trimmed by 6 bases and the J gene end by 6 bases; junction bases not matched to a gene: 14. The CDR3 loop is CASRQIPRDRGPNEQFF. CDR3 nucleotides: TGTGCCAGCAGGCAAATTCCCCGGGACAGGGGCCCCAATGAGCAGTTCTTC.

The CDR3 loop reads CASSLGRGYGIQYF. The DNA of the CDR3 is TGTGCCAGCAGCTTGGGCAGGGGGTATGGCATTCAGTACTTC. V and J are TRBV5-5 and TRBJ2-4, with 7 nucleotides matching TRBD1. V was clipped by 0 bases and J by 9 bases; unmatched bases: 6. The CDR3 runs to 14 residues. Germline CDR1 and CDR2: SGHKS and YYEKEE (reference sequence).

The V and J genes are TRBV24-1 and TRBJ2-2; D ambiguous. Per germline, CDR1 KGHDR and CDR2 SFDVKD. With 3 bases removed from V and 6 bases from J, the gap between germline ends came to 13 bases. CDR3 length equals 15 residues. The CDR3 DNA reads TGTGCCACCAGTGATCCGACAACGCCTGCCGGGGAGCTGTTTTTT. Translated, it gives CATSDPTTPAGELFF.

The rearrangement links TRBV18 to TRBJ1-4, with 8 bases matching TRBD1. Trimming took 4 bases from V and 2 from J; bases not matched to a gene: 3. The germline V gene has CDR1 KGHSH and CDR2 LQKENI. The CDR3 runs to 15 residues. As DNA, the CDR3 is TGTGCCAGCTCACATCGACAGGGGACTAATGAAAAACTGTTTTTT. Its protein product is CASSHRQGTNEKLFF.

This clone has only one observation. The chain combines TRBV9 with TRBJ2-7; 15 positions agree with TRBD2. The CDR3 totals 15 residues. The V segment lost 6 bases and the J segment 6 bases; nucleotides outside the gene matches: 7. Looked up from germline, CDR1 is SGDLS and CDR2 is YYNGEE. The CDR3 sequence is CASNGLAGGPGEQYF. CDR3 nucleotides: TGTGCCAGCAACGGACTAGCGGGAGGGCCGGGCGAGCAGTACTTC.

The rearrangement links TRBV11-2 to TRBJ1-2; D is perhaps TRBD1 (6 bases). The CDR3 runs to 13 residues. The V gene lost 3 bases and the J gene lost 8 bases, with 13 bases spanning the gap. CDR1 is SGHAT, CDR2 FQNNGV, per germline. CDR3: CASSLNSGVGYTF. The DNA of the CDR3 is TGTGCCAGCAGCTTGAACTCAGGGGTAGGCTACACCTTC.

This chain links TRBV7-9 with TRBJ1-2; D perhaps matches TRBD1 (6 bases). The CDR3 has 15 residues. The ends were cut back, 7 bases at V and 8 bases at J, with 23 bases in the middle. Germline CDR1 is SEHNR and CDR2 is FQNEAQ (reference sequence). In nucleotides, the CDR3 is TGTGCCAGCACCCCTAGGCACAGGGAAAGGGGAGGCTACACCTTC. Residues: CASTPRHRERGGYTF.

The V and J genes are TRBV27 and TRBJ2-1; the match to TRBD2 covers 7 bases. The CDR3 is 15 amino acids. The trim removed 2 bases at V and 5 bases at J, leaving 6 bases unmatched. Per the germline V gene, CDR1 is MNHEY and CDR2 is SMNVEV (reference sequence). This chain's CDR3 is CASSLIGRTHNEQFF. CDR3 DNA: TGTGCCAGCAGTTTAATCGGGAGGACCCACAATGAGCAGTTCTTC.

This chain joins TRBV30 and TRBJ2-7; 8 positions agree with TRBD2. CDR3 length: 15 residues. Trimming removed 3 bases from V and 2 bases from J; junction bases left unmatched: 9. CDR1 GTSNPN and CDR2 SVGIG come from the germline V gene (reference sequence). In DNA form, the CDR3 reads TGTGCCTGGAGACCCCCGCGGGGGGAAACCTACGAGCAGTACTTC. Translation gives CAWRPPRGETYEQYF.

The chain has TRBV28 and TRBJ1-1; D gene uncertain. V lost 6 bases and J 2 bases, leaving 13 bases between the germline ends. The CDR3 totals 14 residues. Germline V gives CDR1 MDHEN, CDR2 SYDVKM. The CDR3 region is CASRPTQKNTEAFF. The DNA of the CDR3 is TGTGCCAGCAGACCCACCCAGAAAAACACTGAAGCTTTCTTT.